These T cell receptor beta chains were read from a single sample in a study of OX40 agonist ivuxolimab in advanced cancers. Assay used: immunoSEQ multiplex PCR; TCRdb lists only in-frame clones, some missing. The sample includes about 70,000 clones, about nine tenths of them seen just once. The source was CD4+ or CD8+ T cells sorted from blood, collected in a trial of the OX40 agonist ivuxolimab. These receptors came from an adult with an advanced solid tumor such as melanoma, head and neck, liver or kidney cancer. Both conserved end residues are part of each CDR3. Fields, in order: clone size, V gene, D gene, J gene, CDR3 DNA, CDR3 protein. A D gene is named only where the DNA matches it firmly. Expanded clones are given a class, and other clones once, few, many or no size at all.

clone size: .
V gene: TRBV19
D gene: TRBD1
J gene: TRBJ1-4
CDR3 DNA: TGTGCCAGTAGCTCGACAGGGGGCATGGAAAAACTGTTTTTT
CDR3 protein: CASSSTGGMEKLFF

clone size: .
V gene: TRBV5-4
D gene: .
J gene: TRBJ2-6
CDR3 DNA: TGTGCCAGCAGCTTGCAGGGGGGAGTTGGGGCCAACGTCCTGACTTTC
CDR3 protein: CASSLQGGVGANVLTF

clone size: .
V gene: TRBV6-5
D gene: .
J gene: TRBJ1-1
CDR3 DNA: TGTGCCAGCTATGACTCCGGGTCCTCTGAAGCTTTCTTT
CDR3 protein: CASYDSGSSEAFF

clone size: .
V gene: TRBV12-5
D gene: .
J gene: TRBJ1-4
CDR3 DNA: TGTGCTTCCTCTTGGAGGGTTGGTGAAAAACTGTTTTTT
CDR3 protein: CASSWRVGEKLFF

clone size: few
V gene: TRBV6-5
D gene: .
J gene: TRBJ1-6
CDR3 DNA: TGTGCCAGCAGTTACTCACGGACAGCGCCAAATTCACCCCTCCACTTT
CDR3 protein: CASSYSRTAPNSPLHF

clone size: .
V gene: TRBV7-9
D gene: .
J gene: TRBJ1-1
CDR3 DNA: TGTGCCAGCAGCTTACTAGGAGGGACTGAAGCTTTCTTT
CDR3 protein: CASSLLGGTEAFF

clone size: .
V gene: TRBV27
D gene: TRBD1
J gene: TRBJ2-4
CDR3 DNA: TGTGCCAGCAGTGGGAAGGGACAGATTGCGTACTTC
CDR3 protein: CASSGKGQIAYF

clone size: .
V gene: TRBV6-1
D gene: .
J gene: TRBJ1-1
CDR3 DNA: TGTGCCAGCGGTACAGGGTTAGCTTTCTTT
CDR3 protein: CASGTGLAFF

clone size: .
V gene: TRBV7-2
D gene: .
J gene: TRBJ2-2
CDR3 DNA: TGTGCCAGCAGCTCAATCTACGACAGGAAAAGGCCCGGGGAGCTGTTTTTT
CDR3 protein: CASSSIYDRKRPGELFF

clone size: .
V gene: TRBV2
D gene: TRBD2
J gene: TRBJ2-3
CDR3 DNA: TGTGCCAGCACCGAAAGCGGGGGTAGCACAGATACGCAGTATTTT
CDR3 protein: CASTESGGSTDTQYF

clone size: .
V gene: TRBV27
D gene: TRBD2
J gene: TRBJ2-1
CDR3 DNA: TGTGCCAGCAGTCGAGAGCGGGGGGGATACAATGAGCAGTTCTTC
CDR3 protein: CASSRERGGYNEQFF

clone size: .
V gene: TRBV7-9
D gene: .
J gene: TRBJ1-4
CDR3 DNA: TGTGCCAGCAGCGGTGGTTCAACTAATGAAAAACTGTTTTTT
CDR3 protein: CASSGGSTNEKLFF

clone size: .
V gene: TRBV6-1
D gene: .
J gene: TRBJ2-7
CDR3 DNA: TGTGCCAGCAGTCAACAGGCAGGTTTGTGGTACGAGCAGTACTTC
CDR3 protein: CASSQQAGLWYEQYF

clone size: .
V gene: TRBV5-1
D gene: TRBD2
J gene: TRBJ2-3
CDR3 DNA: TGCGCCAGCAGCTTGGCGACTAGCGGGGGCCCCACAGATACGCAGTATTTT
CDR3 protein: CASSLATSGGPTDTQYF

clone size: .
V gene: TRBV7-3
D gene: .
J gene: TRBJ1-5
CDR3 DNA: TGTGCCAGCAGCCTGACAGGTGGGAATCAGCCCCAGCATTTT
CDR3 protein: CASSLTGGNQPQHF

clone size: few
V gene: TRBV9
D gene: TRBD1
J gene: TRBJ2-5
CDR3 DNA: TGTGCCAGCAGCGTAGGAGGGGGACAGACCCAAGAGACCCAGTACTTC
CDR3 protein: CASSVGGGQTQETQYF

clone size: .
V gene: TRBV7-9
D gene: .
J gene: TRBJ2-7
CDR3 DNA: TGTGCCAGCAGCTTAGACTACGAGCAGTACTTC
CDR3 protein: CASSLDYEQYF

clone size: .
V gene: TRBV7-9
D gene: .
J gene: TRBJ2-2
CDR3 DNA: TGTGCCAGCAGCCCAGCGACTTCCACCGGGGAGCTGTTTTTT
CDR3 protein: CASSPATSTGELFF

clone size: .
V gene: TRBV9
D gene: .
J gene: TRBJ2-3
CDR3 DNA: TGTGCCAGCAGCGCGGGGGGACAGTTGGGGCGCACAGATACGCAGTATTTT
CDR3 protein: CASSAGGQLGRTDTQYF

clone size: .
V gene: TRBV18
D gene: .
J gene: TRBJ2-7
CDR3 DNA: TGTGCCAGCTCTCCGGAATCAACCGGCGAGCAGTACTTC
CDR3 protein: CASSPESTGEQYF

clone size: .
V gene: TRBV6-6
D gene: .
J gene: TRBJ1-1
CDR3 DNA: TGTGCCAGCAGTTACAAGGAGGACACTGAAGCTTTCTTT
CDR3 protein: CASSYKEDTEAFF

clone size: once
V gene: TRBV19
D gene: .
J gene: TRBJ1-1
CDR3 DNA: TGTGCCAGTAGTATTACGAACACTGAAGCTTTCTTT
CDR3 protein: CASSITNTEAFF

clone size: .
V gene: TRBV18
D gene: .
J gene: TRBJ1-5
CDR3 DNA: TGTGCCAGCTCACCTCTGTCTGGGGGTACAAGTCAGCCCCAGCATTTT
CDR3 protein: CASSPLSGGTSQPQHF

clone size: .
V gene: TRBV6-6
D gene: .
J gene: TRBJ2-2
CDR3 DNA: TGTGCCAGCAATGCCCGCCGAATCCCCACCGGGGAGCTGTTTTTT
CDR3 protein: CASNARRIPTGELFF

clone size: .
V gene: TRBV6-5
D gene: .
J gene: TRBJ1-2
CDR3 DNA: TGTGCCAGCAGTTCCGGGTTTGGCTACACCTTC
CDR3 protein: CASSSGFGYTF

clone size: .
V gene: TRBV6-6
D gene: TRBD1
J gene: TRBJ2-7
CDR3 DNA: TGTGCCAGCACCTGGGGGACAGGGTCCTCGGAGCAGTACTTC
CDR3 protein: CASTWGTGSSEQYF

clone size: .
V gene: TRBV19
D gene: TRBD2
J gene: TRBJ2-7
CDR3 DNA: TGTGCCAGTAGTCCTCGGCTAGCGGGGGGCCTTTACGAGCAGTACTTC
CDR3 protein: CASSPRLAGGLYEQYF

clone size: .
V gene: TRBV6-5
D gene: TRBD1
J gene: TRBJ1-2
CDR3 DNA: TGTGCCAGCAGCCGGACAGGGGCCTCTAACTATGGCTACACCTTC
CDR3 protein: CASSRTGASNYGYTF

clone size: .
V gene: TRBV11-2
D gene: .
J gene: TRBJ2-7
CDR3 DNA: TGTGCCAGCAGCTTATTGAACCATGGGGGATCCGAGCAGTACTTC
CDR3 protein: CASSLLNHGGSEQYF

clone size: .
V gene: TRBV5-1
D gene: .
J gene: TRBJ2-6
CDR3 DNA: TGCGCCAGCAGCTTGTCTGGGGTCTCCCTCTCTGGGGCCAACGTCCTGACTTTC
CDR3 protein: CASSLSGVSLSGANVLTF

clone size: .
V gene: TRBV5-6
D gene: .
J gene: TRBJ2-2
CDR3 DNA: TGTGCCAGCAGCTTGGAGGAGAACGGGGAGCTGTTTTTT
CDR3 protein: CASSLEENGELFF

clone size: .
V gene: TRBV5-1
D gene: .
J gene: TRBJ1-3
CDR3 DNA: TGCGCCAGCAGCTTGGGGGGGTTAGGTGGAAACACCATATATTTT
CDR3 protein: CASSLGGLGGNTIYF

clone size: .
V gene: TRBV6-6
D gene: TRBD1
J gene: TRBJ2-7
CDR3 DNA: TGTGCCAGCAGTCTACAGGGGGCCTACGAGCAGTACTTC
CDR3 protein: CASSLQGAYEQYF

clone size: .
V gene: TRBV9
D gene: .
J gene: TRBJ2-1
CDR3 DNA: TGTGCCAGCAGCTTCACAGGGTCCAATGAGCAGTTCTTC
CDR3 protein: CASSFTGSNEQFF

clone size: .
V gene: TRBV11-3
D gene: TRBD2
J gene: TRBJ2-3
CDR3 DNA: TGTGCCAGCAGCCCCGAGGGCGGGGTAGCGGGTACCGATACGCAGTATTTT
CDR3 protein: CASSPEGGVAGTDTQYF

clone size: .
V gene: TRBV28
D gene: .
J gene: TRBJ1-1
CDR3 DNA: TGTGCCAGCTGTCGGGGCAGCATGAACACTGAAGCTTTCTTT
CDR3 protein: CASCRGSMNTEAFF

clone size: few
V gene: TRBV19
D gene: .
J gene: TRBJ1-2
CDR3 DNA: TGTGCCAGTAGTAAAGGGCCGGAACTCATCTATGGCTACACCTTC
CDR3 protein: CASSKGPELIYGYTF

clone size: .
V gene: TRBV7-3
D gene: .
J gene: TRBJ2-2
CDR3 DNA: TGTGCCAGCAGCCGAGACAGCACTAACACCGGGGAGCTGTTTTTT
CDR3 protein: CASSRDSTNTGELFF

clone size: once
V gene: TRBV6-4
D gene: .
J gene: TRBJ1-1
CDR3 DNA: TGTGCCAGCAGTCTCGAGCTGGGGAATGAAGCTTTCTTT
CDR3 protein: CASSLELGNEAFF

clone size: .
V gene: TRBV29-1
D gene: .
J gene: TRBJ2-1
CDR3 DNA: TGCAGCTCGGAGGGCTCGAGGGATGAGCAGTTCTTC
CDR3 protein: CSSEGSRDEQFF

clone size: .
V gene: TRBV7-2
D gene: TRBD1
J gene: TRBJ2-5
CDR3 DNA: TGTGCCAGCAGCTTAGAAGCCCAGACAGGGAGAGAGACCCAGTACTTC
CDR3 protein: CASSLEAQTGRETQYF

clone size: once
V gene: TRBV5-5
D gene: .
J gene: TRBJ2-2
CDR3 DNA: TGTGCCAGCAGCTTGGCGGGACTTTTAAACACCGGGGAGCTGTTTTTT
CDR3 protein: CASSLAGLLNTGELFF